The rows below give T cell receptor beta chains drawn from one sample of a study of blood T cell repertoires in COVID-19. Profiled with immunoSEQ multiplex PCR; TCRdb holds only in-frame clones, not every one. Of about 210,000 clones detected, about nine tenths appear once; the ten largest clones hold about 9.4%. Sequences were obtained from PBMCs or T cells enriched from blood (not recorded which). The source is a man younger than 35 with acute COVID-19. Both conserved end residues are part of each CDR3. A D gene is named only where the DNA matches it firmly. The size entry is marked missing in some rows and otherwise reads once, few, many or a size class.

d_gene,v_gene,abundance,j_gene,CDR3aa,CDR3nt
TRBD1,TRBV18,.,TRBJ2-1,CASSPVAGGEDEQFF,TGTGCCAGCTCACCAGTGGCAGGGGGTGAGGATGAGCAGTTCTTC
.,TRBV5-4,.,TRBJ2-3,CASSPGGTDTQYF,TGTGCCAGCAGCCCCGGGGGTACAGATACGCAGTATTTT
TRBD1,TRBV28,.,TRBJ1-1,CASSFRSRGRFFGEAFF,TGTGCCAGCAGTTTCAGGAGCAGGGGGCGTTTTTTCGGTGAAGCTTTCTTT
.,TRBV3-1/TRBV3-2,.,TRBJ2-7,CASSQDLAGGREQYF,TGTGCCAGCAGCCAAGATTTGGCAGGGGGGCGCGAGCAGTACTTC
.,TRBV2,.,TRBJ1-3,CASSSGLSGNTIYF,TGTGCCAGCAGTTCCGGACTCTCTGGAAACACCATATATTTT
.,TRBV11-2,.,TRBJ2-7,CASSLDRRGERSYEQYF,TGTGCCAGCAGCTTAGATCGTAGGGGCGAGCGCTCCTACGAGCAGTACTTC
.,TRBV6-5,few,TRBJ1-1,CASSYAPWNTEAFF,TGTGCCAGCAGTTACGCGCCTTGGAACACTGAAGCTTTCTTT
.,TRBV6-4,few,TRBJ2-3,CASSDRGSDTQYF,TGTGCCAGCAGTGACAGGGGATCAGATACGCAGTATTTT
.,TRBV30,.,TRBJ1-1,CAWSPPSGGWTLNTEAFF,TGTGCCTGGAGTCCCCCTTCGGGGGGGTGGACATTGAACACTGAAGCTTTCTTT
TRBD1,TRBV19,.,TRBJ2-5,CASSPEGAGREETQYF,TGTGCCAGTAGTCCCGAGGGGGCCGGGCGGGAAGAGACCCAGTACTTC
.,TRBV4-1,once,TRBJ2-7,CASSQDYRDYEQYF,TGCGCCAGCAGCCAAGACTATCGGGACTACGAGCAGTACTTC
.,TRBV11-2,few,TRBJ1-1,CASSLGHPRTEAFF,TGTGCCAGCAGCTTAGGGCACCCGAGGACTGAAGCTTTCTTT
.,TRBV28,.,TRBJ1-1,CASSPRQFEAFF,TGTGCCAGCAGCCCCAGACAGTTTGAAGCTTTCTTT
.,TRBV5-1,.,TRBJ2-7,CASSLSRGFDSYEQYF,TGCGCCAGCAGCTTGAGTCGGGGGTTTGACTCCTACGAGCAGTACTTC
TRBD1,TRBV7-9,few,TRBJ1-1,CASSSTGTDEAFF,TGTGCCAGCAGCTCGACAGGGACGGATGAAGCTTTCTTT
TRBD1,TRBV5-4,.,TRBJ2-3,CASSSRTGPKWDTQYF,TGTGCCAGCAGCTCCAGGACAGGACCAAAATGGGATACGCAGTATTTT
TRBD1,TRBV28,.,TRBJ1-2,CASSSTGQGNYGYTF,TGTGCCAGCAGTTCCACGGGACAGGGAAACTATGGCTACACCTTC
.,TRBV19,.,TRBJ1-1,CASSIRLGGSEAFF,TGTGCCAGTAGTATAAGGTTAGGGGGAAGTGAAGCTTTCTTT
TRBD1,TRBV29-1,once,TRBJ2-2,CSGKQGTNTGELFF,TGCAGCGGAAAACAGGGGACAAACACCGGGGAGCTGTTTTTT
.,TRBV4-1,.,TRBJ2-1,CASSQGEELSYNEQFF,TGCGCCAGCAGCCAAGGAGAGGAACTTTCCTACAATGAGCAGTTCTTC
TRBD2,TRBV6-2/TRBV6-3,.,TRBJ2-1,CASSGGTSGVFYEQFF,TGTGCCAGCAGTGGAGGGACTAGCGGGGTGTTCTATGAGCAGTTCTTC
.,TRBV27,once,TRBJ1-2,CASSFRAGPNYGYTF,TGTGCCAGCAGTTTTAGGGCAGGGCCTAACTATGGCTACACCTTC
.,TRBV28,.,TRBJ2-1,CASSNYLTEQFF,TGTGCCAGCAGCAACTACCTCACCGAGCAGTTCTTC
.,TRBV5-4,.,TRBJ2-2,CASTHYGTGELFF,TGTGCCAGCACCCACTATGGGACCGGGGAGCTGTTTTTT
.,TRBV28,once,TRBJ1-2,CASSLKGFGYTF,TGTGCCAGCAGTTTAAAGGGGTTTGGCTACACCTTC
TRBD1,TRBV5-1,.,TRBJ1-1,CASSLTGVAEAFF,TGCGCCAGCAGCCTGACAGGGGTGGCTGAAGCTTTCTTT
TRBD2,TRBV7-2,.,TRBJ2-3,CASSVSPSSSGWQYF,TGTGCCAGCAGCGTCTCCCCCTCGTCTAGCGGGTGGCAGTATTTT
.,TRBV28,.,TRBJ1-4,CASSFRGTNEKLFF,TGTGCCAGCAGTTTTCGGGGAACTAATGAAAAACTGTTTTTT
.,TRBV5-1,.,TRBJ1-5,CASSLSEGGQPQHF,TGCGCCAGCAGCTTATCGGAAGGGGGTCAGCCCCAGCATTTT
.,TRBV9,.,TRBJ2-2,CASSVATGGLGATGELFF,TGTGCCAGCAGCGTAGCTACGGGGGGCCTGGGGGCAACCGGGGAGCTGTTTTTT
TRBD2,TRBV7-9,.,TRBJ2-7,CASSPMSGGTYEQYF,TGTGCCAGCAGCCCGATGAGCGGGGGAACCTACGAGCAGTACTTC